The rows below give T cell receptor beta chains drawn from one sample of a study of control samples from healthy donors and cancer patients. Clones were read by immunoSEQ multiplex PCR, and TCRdb kept only the in-frame ones, dropping some. The table records some 65,000 clones, more than 80% of them present only once. The sample taken for sequencing was PBMCs. The receptors stem from a woman aged 45 to 65 with lung cancer. CDR3s include the opening cysteine and the closing phenylalanine or tryptophan. The D gene is left open where the match is weak. Size values are once, few and many counts, or a class for expanded clones, and some rows have none.

v_call	j_call	clone_size	d_call	cdr3_nt	cdr3_aa
TRBV4-3	TRBJ1-2	-	-	TGCGCCAGCAGCCAAGATGAAAGCGAGGGAGTCCATGGCTACACCTTC	CASSQDESEGVHGYTF
TRBV24-1	TRBJ2-3	few	-	TGTGCCACCAGTGCGGGGGGCACAGATACGCAGTATTTT	CATSAGGTDTQYF
TRBV28	TRBJ1-5	once	-	TGTGCCAGCAGTTTTCGTCAGGGGCGGAGTAAGTTAGCCCAGCATTTT	CASSFRQGRSKLAQHF
TRBV5-5	TRBJ2-2	-	-	TGTGCCAGCAGTTATCAATCCCCCGGGGAGCTGTTTTTT	CASSYQSPGELFF
TRBV14	TRBJ1-2	-	-	TGTGCCAGCAGCCAAGTAAGCGGAAACCTGAATGGCTACACCTTC	CASSQVSGNLNGYTF
TRBV7-2	TRBJ1-1	-	TRBD1	TGTGCCAGCAGCTTACCGACAGGGTCCTACACTGAAGCTTTCTTT	CASSLPTGSYTEAFF
TRBV18	TRBJ2-2	-	TRBD1	TGTGCCAGCTCAGGACAGGGGACCGGGGAGCTGTTTTTT	CASSGQGTGELFF
TRBV1	TRBJ1-2	-	-	TGCACCAGCAGCCGACTAGGACAGGGGGAAAATGGCTACACCTTC	CTSSRLGQGENGYTF
TRBV7-2	TRBJ1-1	-	-	TGTGCCAGCAGCCCACCCAGACAGTTCGATTTGACTGAAGCTTTCTTT	CASSPPRQFDLTEAFF
TRBV15	TRBJ2-7	few	-	TGTGCCACCAGCTCCCGAGGGGGCGAGCAGTACTTC	CATSSRGGEQYF
TRBV7-9	TRBJ2-5	-	TRBD2	TGTGCCAGCAGCTTAACTACTAGCGGGGGCCCTACTCAAGAGACCCAGTACTTC	CASSLTTSGGPTQETQYF
TRBV11-2	TRBJ2-1	-	-	TGTGCCAGCAGCTCACAGGGAAACTCCTACAATGAGCAGTTCTTC	CASSSQGNSYNEQFF
TRBV4-3	TRBJ2-1	few	-	TGCGCCAGCAGCCAAGAAATAGGGGGGCGGAATGAGCAGTTCTTC	CASSQEIGGRNEQFF
TRBV24-1	TRBJ2-5	-	TRBD1	TGTGCCACCAGTGGAGGGGGCCTCGAGACCCAGTACTTC	CATSGGGLETQYF
TRBV15	TRBJ1-3	-	-	TGTGCCACCGGGGGCGGGGCACCTAGGGGTGGAAACACCATATATTTT	CATGGGAPRGGNTIYF
TRBV28	TRBJ1-3	-	-	TGTGCCAGCAGTTTGGGGGGAAGTGCAAACACCATATATTTT	CASSLGGSANTIYF
TRBV6-5	TRBJ2-3	-	-	TGTGCCAGCAAGTCCTACAACACAGATACGCAGTATTTT	CASKSYNTDTQYF
TRBV19	TRBJ1-1	-	-	TGTGCCAGTAGTATCGGCCAGGCGACGAACACTGAAGCTTTCTTT	CASSIGQATNTEAFF
TRBV12-3/TRBV12-4	TRBJ1-4	-	-	TGTGCCAGCAGTACAGGGCATGGTGAAAAACTGTTTTTT	CASSTGHGEKLFF
TRBV28	TRBJ1-5	-	-	TGTGCCAGCAGCCCCCCTGGGGGGGCCAGCAATCAGCCCCAGCATTTT	CASSPPGGASNQPQHF
TRBV27	TRBJ2-3	-	TRBD2	TGTGCCAGCAGTTTAGTTGGGCTAGCGGCTCTCACAGATACGCAGTATTTT	CASSLVGLAALTDTQYF
TRBV27	TRBJ1-1	medium-sized	TRBD1	TGTGCCAGCAGTTACTCCGCCAGGGGGGGAGAAGCTTTCTTT	CASSYSARGGEAFF
TRBV5-5	TRBJ1-2	-	-	TGTGCCAGCAGCTTGAAGGGTGACTATGGCTACACCTTC	CASSLKGDYGYTF
TRBV7-2	TRBJ1-1	-	TRBD1	TGTGCCAGCAGTGACAGGGCCAACACTGAAGCTTTCTTT	CASSDRANTEAFF
TRBV4-1	TRBJ1-1	-	-	TGCGCCAGCAGCCAAGAGTCAGGAATGAACACTGAAGCTTTCTTT	CASSQESGMNTEAFF
TRBV6-5	TRBJ2-7	-	TRBD1	TGTGCCAGCAGTTACGACAGGGACTACGAGCAGTACTTC	CASSYDRDYEQYF
TRBV5-4	TRBJ2-1	-	TRBD2	TGTGCCAGCAGCTTGGGGTCCCGGGAGGGGAATGAGCAGTTCTTC	CASSLGSREGNEQFF
TRBV24-1	TRBJ1-2	-	TRBD1	TGTGCCACCAGTGTCCTCACAGGGGATCGGTATGGCTACACCTTC	CATSVLTGDRYGYTF
TRBV6-2/TRBV6-3	TRBJ1-1	-	-	TGTGCCAGCAGTTACGGGGTTGGGGCTGAAGCTTTCTTT	CASSYGVGAEAFF
TRBV5-1	TRBJ2-2	-	TRBD1	TGCGCCAGCAGCTCGACAGGGCCCCCCGGGGAGCTGTTTTTT	CASSSTGPPGELFF
TRBV5-1	TRBJ1-1	-	TRBD1	TGCGCCAGCAGCTTCGAGGGGGCTCGTGGCACTGAAGCTTTCTTT	CASSFEGARGTEAFF